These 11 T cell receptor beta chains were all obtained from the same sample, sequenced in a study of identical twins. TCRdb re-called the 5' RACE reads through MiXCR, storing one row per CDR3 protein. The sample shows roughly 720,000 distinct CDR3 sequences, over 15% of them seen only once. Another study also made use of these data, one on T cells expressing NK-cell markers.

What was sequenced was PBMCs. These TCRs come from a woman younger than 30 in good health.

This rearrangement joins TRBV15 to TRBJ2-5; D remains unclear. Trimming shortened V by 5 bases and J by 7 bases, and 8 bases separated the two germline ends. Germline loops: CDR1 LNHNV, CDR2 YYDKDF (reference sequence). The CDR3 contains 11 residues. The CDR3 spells CATSWHLTQYF. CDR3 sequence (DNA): TGTGCCACCAGCTGGCATTTGACCCAGTACTTC. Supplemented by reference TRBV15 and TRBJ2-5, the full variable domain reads DAMVIQNPRYQVTQFGKPVTLSCSQTLNHNVMYWYQQKSSQAPKLLFHYYDKDFNNEADTPDNFQSRRPNTSFCFLDIRSPGLGDTAMYLCATSWHLTQYFGPGTRLLVL.

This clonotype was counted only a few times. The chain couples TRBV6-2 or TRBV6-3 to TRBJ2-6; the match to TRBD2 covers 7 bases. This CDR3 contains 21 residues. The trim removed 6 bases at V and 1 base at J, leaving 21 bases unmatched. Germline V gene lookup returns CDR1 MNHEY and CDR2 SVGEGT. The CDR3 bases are TGTGCCAGCAGCCCATATTTCGGGGGAGGGTTGATCGCGTCTGGGGCCAACGTCCTGACTTTC. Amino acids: CASSPYFGGGLIASGANVLTF.

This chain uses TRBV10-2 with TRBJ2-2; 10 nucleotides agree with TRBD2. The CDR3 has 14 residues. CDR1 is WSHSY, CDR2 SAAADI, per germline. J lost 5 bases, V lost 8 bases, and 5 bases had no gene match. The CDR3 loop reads CASSASGRTGELFF. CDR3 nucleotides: TGCGCCAGCTCGGCTAGCGGGAGAACCGGGGAGCTGTTTTTT.

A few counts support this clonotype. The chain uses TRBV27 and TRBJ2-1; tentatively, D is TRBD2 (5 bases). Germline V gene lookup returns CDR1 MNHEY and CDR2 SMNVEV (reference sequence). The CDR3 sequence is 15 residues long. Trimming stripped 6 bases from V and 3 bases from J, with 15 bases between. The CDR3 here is CASSPQRIDYNEQFF. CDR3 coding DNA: TGTGCCAGCAGCCCCCAGCGGATTGACTACAATGAGCAGTTCTTC.

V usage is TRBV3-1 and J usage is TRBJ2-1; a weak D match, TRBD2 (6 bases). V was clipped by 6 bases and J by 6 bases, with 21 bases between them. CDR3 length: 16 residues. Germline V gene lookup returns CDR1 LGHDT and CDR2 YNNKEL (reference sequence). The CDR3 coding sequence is TGTGCCAGCAGTCTAATCAGGGTCCGGCGGGGCAATGAGCAGTTCTTC. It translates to CASSLIRVRRGNEQFF.

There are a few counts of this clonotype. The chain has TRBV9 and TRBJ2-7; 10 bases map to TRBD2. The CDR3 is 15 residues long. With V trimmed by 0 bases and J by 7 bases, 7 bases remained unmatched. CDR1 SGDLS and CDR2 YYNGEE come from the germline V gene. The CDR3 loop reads CASSVVGLAASEQYF. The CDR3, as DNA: TGTGCCAGCAGCGTAGTTGGACTAGCGGCATCTGAGCAGTACTTC.

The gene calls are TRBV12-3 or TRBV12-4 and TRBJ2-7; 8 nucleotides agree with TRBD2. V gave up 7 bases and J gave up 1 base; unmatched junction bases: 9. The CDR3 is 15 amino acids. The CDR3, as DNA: TGTGCCAGCACCTTAGCGGGGCGGTTGTCCTACGAGCAGTACTTC. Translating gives CASTLAGRLSYEQYF.

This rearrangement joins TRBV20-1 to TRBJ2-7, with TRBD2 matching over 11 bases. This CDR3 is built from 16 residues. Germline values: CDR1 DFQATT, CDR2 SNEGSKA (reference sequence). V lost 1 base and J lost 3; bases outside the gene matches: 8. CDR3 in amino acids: CSARGILAGEIYEQYF. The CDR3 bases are TGCAGTGCTAGAGGGATACTAGCGGGAGAAATCTACGAGCAGTACTTC.

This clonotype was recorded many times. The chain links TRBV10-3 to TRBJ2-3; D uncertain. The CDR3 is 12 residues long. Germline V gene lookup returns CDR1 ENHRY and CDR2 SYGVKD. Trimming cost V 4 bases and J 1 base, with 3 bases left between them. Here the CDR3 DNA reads TGTGCCATCAGTGGGGGCACAGATACGCAGTATTTT. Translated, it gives CAISGGTDTQYF.

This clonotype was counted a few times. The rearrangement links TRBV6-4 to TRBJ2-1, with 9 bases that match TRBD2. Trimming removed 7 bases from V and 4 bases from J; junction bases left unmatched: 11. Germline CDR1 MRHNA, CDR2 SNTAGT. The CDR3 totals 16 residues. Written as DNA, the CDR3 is TGTGCCAGCAAGAGAGAGGCGGGAGGGATTTACAATGAGCAGTTCTTC. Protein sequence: CASKREAGGIYNEQFF.

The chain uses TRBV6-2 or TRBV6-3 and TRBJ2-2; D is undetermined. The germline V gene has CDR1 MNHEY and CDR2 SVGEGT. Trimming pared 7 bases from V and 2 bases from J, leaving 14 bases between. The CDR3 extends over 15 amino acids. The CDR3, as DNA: TGTGCCAGCACGAAACTGCCTTTAAACACCGGGGAGCTGTTTTTT. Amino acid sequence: CASTKLPLNTGELFF.